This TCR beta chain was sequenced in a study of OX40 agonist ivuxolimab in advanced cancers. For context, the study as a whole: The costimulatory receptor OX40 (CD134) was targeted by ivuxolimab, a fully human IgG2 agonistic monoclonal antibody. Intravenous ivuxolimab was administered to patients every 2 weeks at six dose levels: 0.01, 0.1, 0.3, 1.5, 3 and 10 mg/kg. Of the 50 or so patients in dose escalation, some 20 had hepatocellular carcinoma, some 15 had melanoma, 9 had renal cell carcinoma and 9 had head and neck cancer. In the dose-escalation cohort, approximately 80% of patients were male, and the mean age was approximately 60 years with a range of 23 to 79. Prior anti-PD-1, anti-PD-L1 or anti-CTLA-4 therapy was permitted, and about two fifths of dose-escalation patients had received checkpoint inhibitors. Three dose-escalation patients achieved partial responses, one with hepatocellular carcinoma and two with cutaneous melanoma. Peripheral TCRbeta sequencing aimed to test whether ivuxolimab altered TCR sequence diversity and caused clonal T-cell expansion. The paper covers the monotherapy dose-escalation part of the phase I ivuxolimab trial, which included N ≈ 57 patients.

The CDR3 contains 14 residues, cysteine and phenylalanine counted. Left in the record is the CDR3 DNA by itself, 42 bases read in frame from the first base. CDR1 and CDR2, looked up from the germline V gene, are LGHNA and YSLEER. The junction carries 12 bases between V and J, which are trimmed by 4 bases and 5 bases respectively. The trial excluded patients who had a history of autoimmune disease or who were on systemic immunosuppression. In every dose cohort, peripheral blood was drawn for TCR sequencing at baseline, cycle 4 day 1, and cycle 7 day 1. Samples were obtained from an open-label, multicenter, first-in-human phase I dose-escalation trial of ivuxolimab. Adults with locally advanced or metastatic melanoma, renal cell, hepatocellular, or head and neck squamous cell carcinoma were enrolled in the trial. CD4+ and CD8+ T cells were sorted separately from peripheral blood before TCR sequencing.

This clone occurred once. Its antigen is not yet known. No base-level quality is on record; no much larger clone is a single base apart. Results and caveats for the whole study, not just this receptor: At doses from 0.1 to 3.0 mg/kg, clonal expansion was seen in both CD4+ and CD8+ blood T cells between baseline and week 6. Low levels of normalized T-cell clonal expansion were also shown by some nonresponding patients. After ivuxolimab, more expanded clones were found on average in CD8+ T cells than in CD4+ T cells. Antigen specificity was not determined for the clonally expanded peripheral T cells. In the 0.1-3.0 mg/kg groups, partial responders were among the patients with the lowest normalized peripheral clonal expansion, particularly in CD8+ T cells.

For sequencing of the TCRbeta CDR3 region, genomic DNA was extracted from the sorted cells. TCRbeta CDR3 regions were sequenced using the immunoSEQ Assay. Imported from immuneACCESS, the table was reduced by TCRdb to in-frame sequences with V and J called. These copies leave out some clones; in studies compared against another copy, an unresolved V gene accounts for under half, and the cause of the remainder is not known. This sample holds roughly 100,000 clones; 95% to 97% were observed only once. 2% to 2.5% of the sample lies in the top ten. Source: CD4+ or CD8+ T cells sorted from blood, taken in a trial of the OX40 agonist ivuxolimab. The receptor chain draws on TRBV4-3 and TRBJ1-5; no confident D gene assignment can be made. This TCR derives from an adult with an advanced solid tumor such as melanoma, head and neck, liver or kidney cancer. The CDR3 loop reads CASSLQRTDQPQHF. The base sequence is TGCGCCAGCAGCCTACAGCGGACCGATCAGCCCCAGCATTTT.